A single sample gave rise to the 3 T cell receptor beta chains below, sequenced in a study of cytomegalovirus exposure and HLA in healthy donors. Here immunoSEQ multiplex PCR was the method, and the copy in TCRdb shows in-frame clones only, minus some. The sample lists approximately 82,000 clones, around 95% seen once, with approximately 0.69% in the top ten. The sequencing input was PBMCs. Receptor source: a woman in her late teens or twenties in good health and CMV-seronegative.

The chain has TRBV19 and TRBJ1-5; 8 bases line up with TRBD1. The CDR3 consists of 14 residues. The germline CDR1 and CDR2 sequences are LNHDA and SQIVND (reference sequence). V trimming: 3 bases; J trimming: 7 bases; junction bases outside the gene matches: 5. The CDR3 spells CASSMDRADQPQHF. CDR3 coding DNA: TGTGCCAGTAGTATGGACAGGGCGGACCAGCCCCAGCATTTT.

This clone was picked up one time. The chain links TRBV6-6 to TRBJ1-1, with D perhaps matching TRBD1 (6 bases). Germline V gene lookup returns CDR1 MNHNY and CDR2 SVGAGI (reference sequence). V was cut by 7 bases and J by 4 bases, with 16 bases left in between. The CDR3 is made up of 14 amino acids. CDR3: CASTPGGAITEAFF. The DNA of the CDR3 is TGTGCCAGCACCCCCGGGGGGGCGATCACTGAAGCTTTCTTT.

The genes are TRBV4-1 and TRBJ1-2; 7 nucleotides align to TRBD1. Germline CDR1 and CDR2: MGHRA and YSYEKL. V was clipped by 4 bases and J by 8 bases; unmatched bases: 16. This CDR3 is 16 amino acids long. CDR3 loop: CASSRLFDREEKGYTF. The CDR3, as DNA: TGCGCCAGCAGCCGACTTTTTGACAGGGAAGAAAAAGGCTACACCTTC.